The text below deals with one T cell receptor beta chain. Germline assignment: CDR1 SGHTA and CDR2 FQGTGA. V lost 5 bases to trimming and J lost 1 base; unmatched junction nucleotides: 9. The CDR3 covers 19 residues. Enrollment of patients from Seattle took place during active infection, with longitudinal follow-up. These data are taken from a study of blood T cell repertoires in COVID-19. Overall study context: Researchers got acute and convalescent COVID-19 samples from the United States, Italy and Spain.

In the original processing: Amplification of reference gene primers provided the estimated nucleated cell counts. TCRdb's table, derived via immunoSEQ multiplex PCR, lists solely in-frame clones and lacks some. V, J and clone size were drawn from that table, and D and trimming were deduced from the DNA. The sample yields 150,000 to 200,000 clones, 82% seen once. The TCR was taken from a woman aged 40-49 years with COVID-19, enrolled during active disease. Sample: peripheral blood. V gene TRBV7-3 combines with J gene TRBJ2-1, with TRBD2 identical over 15 bases. CDR3 region: CASSPRGLAGGRSYNEQFF. DNA of the CDR3: TGTGCCAGCAGCCCCCGGGGACTAGCGGGGGGACGGTCCTACAATGAGCAGTTCTTC.